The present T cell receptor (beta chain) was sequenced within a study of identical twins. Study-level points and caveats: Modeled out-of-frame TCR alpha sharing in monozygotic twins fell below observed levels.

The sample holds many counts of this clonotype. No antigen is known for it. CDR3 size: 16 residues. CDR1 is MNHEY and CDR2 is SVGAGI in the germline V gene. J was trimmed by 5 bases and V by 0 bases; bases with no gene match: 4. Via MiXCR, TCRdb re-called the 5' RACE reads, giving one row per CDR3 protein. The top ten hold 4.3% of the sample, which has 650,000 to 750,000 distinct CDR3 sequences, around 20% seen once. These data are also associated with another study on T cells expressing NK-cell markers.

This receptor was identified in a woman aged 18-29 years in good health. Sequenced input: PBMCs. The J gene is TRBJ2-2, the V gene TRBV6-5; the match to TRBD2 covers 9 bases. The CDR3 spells CASSYSAGGSTGELFF. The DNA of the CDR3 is TGTGCCAGCAGTTACTCCGCGGGAGGGAGTACCGGGGAGCTGTTTTTT.